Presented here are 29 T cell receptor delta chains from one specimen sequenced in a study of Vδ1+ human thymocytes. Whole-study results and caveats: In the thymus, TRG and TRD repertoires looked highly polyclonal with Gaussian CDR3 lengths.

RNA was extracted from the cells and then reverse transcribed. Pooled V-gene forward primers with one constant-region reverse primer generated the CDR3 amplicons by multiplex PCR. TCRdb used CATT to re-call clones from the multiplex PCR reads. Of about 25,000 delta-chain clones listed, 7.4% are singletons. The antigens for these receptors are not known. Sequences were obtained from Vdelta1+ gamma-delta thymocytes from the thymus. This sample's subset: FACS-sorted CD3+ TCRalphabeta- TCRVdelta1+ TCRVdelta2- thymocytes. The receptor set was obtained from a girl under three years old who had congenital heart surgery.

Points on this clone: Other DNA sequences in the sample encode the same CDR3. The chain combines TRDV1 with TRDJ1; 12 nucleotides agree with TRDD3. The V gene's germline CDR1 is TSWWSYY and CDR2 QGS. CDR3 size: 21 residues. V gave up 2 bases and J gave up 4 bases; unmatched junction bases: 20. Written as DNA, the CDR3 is TGTGCTCTTGGGGAAATTCCCCATCTGCACACTGGGGGATACTGGGGCGATAAACTCATCTTT. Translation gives CALGEIPHLHTGGYWGDKLIF.

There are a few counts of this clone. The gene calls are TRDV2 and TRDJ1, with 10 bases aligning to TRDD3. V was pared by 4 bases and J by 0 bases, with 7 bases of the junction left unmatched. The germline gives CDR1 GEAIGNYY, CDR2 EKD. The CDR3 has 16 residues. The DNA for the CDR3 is TGTGCCTGTGATGGACTGGGGGATCAGTACACCGATAAACTCATCTTT. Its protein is CACDGLGDQYTDKLIF.

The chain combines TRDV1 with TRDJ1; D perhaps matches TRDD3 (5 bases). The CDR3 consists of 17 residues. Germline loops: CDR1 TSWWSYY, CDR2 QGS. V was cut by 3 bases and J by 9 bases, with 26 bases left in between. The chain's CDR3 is CALGEASPPHWSLQLIF. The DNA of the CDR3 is TGTGCTCTTGGGGAGGCCTCCCCCCCTCACTGGTCCCTGCAACTCATCTTT.

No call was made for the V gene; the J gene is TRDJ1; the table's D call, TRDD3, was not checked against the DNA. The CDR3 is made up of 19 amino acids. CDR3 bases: TGTGCTCTTGGGGAACCCCTATATTCCCACTACTCACCTCGCGGTAAACTCATCTTT. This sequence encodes CALGEPLYSHYSPRGKLIF.

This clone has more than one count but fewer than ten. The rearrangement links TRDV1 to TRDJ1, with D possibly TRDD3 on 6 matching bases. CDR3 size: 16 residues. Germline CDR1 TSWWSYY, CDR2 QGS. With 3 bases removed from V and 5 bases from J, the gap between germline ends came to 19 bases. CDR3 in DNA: TGTGCTCTTGGGGAGGTGTCGAGTAAAGGGGGAGATAAACTCATCTTT. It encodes CALGEVSSKGGDKLIF.

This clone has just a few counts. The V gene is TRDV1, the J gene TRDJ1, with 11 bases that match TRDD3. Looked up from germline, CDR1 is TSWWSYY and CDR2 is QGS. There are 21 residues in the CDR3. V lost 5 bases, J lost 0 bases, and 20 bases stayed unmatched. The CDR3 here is CALGNPFPLGDTSPYTDKLIF. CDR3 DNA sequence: TGTGCTCTTGGGAACCCATTTCCGCTGGGGGATACCTCTCCCTACACCGATAAACTCATCTTT.

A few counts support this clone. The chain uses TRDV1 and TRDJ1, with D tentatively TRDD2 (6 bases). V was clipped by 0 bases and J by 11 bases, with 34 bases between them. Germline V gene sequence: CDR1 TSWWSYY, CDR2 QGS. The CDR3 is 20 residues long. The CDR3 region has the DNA TGTGCTCTTGGGGAACTTAGATCTTCCTTACGCGTGAGGGGCGCTTTTCGGCTCATCTTT. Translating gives CALGELRSSLRVRGAFRLIF.

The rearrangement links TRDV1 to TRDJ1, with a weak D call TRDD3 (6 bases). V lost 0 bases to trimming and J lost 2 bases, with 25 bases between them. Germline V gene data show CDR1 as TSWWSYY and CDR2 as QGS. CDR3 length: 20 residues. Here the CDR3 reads CALGELTVPPGGSGTDKLIF. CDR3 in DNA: TGTGCTCTTGGGGAACTTACGGTTCCTCCGGGGGGGAGTGGTACCGATAAACTCATCTTT.

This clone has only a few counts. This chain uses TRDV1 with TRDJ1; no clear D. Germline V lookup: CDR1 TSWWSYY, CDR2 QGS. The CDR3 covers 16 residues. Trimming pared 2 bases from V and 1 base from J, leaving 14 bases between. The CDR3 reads CALGESNGHPTDKLIF. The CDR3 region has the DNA TGTGCTCTTGGGGAATCGAATGGTCATCCCACCGATAAACTCATCTTT.

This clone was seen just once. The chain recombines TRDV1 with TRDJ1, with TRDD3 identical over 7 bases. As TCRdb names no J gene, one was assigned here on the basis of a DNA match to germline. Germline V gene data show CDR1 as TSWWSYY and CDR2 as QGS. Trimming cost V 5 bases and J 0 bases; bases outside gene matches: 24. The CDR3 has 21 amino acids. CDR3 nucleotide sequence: TGTGCTCTTGGGCTGACTCTACGGACTGGGGATCCCGGAGGGTACACCGATAAACTCATCTTT. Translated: CALGLTLRTGDPGGYTDKLIF.

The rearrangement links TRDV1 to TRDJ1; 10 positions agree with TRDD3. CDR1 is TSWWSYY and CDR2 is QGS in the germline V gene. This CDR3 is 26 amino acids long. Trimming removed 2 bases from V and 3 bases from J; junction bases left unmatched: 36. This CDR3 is CALGESRPPVPPSCVGDTYCPDKLIF. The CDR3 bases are TGTGCTCTTGGGGAATCTCGACCTCCAGTCCCGCCTTCCTGCGTGGGGGATACATATTGCCCCGATAAACTCATCTTT.

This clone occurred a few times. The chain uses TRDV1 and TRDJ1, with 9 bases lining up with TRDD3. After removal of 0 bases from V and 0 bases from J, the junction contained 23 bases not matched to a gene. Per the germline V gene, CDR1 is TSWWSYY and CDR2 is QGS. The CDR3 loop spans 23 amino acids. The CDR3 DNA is TGTGCTCTTGGGGAACTTAGGCATTCTTTACTGGGGGACGGATCCGTCCACACCGATAAACTCATCTTT. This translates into CALGELRHSLLGDGSVHTDKLIF.

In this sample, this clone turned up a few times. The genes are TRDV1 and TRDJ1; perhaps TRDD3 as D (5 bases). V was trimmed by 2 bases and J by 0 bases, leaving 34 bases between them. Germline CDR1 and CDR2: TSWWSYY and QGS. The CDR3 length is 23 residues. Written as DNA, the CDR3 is TGTGCTCTTGGGGAAGTAACTCCCATACGGCGTGCTGCCTCATTCCAATACACCGATAAACTCATCTTT. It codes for CALGEVTPIRRAASFQYTDKLIF.

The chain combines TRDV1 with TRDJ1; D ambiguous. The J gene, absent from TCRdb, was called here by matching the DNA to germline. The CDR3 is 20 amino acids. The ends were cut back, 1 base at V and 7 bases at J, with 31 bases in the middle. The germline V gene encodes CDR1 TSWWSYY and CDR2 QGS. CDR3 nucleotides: TGTGCTCTTGGGGAACGATCTTCGTTGCCGCATATAGGCGGGAGTGGTAAACTCATCTTT. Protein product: CALGERSSLPHIGGSGKLIF.

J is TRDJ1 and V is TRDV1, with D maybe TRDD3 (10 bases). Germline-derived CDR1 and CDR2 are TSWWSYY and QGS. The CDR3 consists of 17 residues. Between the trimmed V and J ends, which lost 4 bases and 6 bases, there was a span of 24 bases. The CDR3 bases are TGTGCTCTTGGGGTACCTTCCTACTACTGGGGGATTAATAAACTCATCTTT. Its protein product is CALGVPSYYWGINKLIF.

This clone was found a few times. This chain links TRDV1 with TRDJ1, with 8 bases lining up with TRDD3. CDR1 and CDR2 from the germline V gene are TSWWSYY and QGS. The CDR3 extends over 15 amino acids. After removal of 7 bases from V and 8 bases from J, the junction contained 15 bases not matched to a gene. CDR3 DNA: TGTGCTCTTGCTGGGGGAGATTGGGGGGCGGCCAAACTCATCTTT. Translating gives CALAGGDWGAAKLIF.

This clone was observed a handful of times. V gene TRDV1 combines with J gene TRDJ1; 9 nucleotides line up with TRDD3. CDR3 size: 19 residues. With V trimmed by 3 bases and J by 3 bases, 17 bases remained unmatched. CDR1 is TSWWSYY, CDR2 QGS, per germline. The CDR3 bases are TGTGCTCTTGGGGATCCAGGCCCTATAGCGGCTGGGGGATCCGATAAACTCATCTTT. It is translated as CALGDPGPIAAGGSDKLIF.

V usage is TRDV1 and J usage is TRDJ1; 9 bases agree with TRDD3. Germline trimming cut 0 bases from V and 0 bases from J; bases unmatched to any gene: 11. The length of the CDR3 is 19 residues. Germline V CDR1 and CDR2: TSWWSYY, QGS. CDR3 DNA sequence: TGTGCTCTTGGGGAACTCACTGGGGGACCCTCACTGTACACCGATAAACTCATCTTT. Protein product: CALGELTGGPSLYTDKLIF.

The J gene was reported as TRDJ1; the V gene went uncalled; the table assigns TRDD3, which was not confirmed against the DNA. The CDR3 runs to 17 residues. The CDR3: CAVGGFPRRDTFDKLIF. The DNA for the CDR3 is TGTGCTGTTGGGGGATTTCCCCGCCGGGATACTTTTGATAAACTCATCTTT.

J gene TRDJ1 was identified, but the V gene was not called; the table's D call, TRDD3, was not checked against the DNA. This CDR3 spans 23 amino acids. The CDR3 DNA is TGTGCTCTTGGGGAAACACCCCCCTATGTGGGTTTTAAGAAACTGAGGTACACCGATAAACTCATCTTT. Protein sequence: CALGETPPYVGFKKLRYTDKLIF.

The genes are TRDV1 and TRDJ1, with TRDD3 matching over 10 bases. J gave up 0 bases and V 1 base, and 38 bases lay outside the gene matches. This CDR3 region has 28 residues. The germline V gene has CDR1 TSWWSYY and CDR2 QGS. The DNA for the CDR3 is TGTGCTCTTGGGGAACCACCCACCAATCCGTTTTCCACCGCGGGTAGCGGGGGATACGGTACGTACACCGATAAACTCATCTTT. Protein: CALGEPPTNPFSTAGSGGYGTYTDKLIF.

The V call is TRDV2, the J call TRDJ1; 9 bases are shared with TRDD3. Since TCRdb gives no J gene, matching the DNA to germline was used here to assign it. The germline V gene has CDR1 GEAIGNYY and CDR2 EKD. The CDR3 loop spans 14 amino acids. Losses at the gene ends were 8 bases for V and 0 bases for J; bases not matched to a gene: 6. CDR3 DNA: TGTGCCTTACTGTGGGGATACGACACCGATAAACTCATCTTT. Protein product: CALLWGYDTDKLIF.

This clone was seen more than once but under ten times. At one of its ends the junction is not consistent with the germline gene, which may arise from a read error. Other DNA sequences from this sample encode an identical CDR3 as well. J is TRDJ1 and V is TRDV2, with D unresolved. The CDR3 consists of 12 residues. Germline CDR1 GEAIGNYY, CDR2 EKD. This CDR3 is CACVEDTDKLIF. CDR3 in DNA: TGTGCCTGTGTCGAAGACACCGACAAACTCATCTTT.

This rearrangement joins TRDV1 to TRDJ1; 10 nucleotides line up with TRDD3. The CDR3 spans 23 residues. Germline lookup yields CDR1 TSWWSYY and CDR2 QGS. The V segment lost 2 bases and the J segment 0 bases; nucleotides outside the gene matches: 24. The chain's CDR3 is CALGEADTSYDWGIRGYTDKLIF. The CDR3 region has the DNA TGTGCTCTTGGGGAAGCGGACACTTCCTACGACTGGGGGATTAGGGGGTACACCGATAAACTCATCTTT.

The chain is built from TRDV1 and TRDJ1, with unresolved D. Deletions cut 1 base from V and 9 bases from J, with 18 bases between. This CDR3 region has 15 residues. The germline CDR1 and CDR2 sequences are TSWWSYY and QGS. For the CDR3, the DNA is TGTGCTCTTGGGGAACCGCCTCGTCAGAAGGATCAACTCATCTTT. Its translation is CALGEPPRQKDQLIF.

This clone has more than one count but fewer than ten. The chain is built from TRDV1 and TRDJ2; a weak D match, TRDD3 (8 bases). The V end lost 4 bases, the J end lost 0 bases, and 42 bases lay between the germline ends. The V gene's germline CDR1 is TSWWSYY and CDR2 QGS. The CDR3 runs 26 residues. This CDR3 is CALGGPPSSPPNWGSGANALTAQLFF. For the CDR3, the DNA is TGTGCTCTTGGGGGACCACCTTCCTCTCCCCCCAACTGGGGGTCTGGGGCCAACGCTTTGACAGCACAACTCTTCTTT.

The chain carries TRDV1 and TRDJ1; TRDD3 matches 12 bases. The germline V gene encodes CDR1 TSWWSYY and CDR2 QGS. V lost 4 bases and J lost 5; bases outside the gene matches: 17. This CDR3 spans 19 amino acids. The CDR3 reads CALGGPFPTLLGDTDKLIF. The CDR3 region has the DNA TGTGCTCTTGGGGGGCCCTTTCCTACCCTACTGGGGGATACAGATAAACTCATCTTT.

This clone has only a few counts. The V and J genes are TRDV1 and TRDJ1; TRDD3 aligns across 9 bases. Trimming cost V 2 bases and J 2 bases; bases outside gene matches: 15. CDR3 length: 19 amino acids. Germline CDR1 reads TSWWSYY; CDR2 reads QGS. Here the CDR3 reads CALGECAGIRVRGTDKLIF. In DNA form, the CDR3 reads TGTGCTCTTGGGGAATGTGCGGGGATACGCGTCCGGGGGACCGATAAACTCATCTTT.

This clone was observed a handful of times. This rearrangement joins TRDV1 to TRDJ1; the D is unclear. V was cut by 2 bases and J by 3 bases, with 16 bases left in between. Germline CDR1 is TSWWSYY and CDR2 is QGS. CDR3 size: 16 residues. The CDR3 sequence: CALGELGSGAPDKLIF. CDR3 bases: TGTGCTCTTGGGGAATTGGGCTCTGGTGCCCCCGATAAACTCATCTTT.